This TCR beta chain was observed in a study of blood T cell repertoires in COVID-19. Study-level information: Whether acute or convalescent, the COVID-19 samples came from the United States, Italy and Spain.

Participants were aged about 18 to 100 years from 20 to 30 US areas. Participant-given clinical history determined each cohort assignment. As originally analysed: Reference gene primer amplification gave nucleated cell count estimates. Assay used: immunoSEQ multiplex PCR; TCRdb lists only in-frame clones, some missing. The V and J calls and the clone size are those of that table, but D and trimming were determined from the DNA. Altogether roughly 190,000 clones are present, approximately 84% being singletons, with the ten largest covering roughly 3.2%. Germline lookup yields CDR1 SGHRS and CDR2 YFSETQ. There are 17 residues in the CDR3. The V gene end was trimmed by 0 bases and the J gene end by 2 bases; junction bases not matched to a gene: 5.

This chain uses TRBV5-1 with TRBJ1-3; 10 bases align to TRBD1. This TCR came from a woman between 25 and 40 years old who had recovered from COVID-19. The sequenced material came from PBMCs or T cells enriched from blood (not recorded which). The CDR3 loop reads CASSLERQGAAGNTIYF. CDR3 nucleotides: TGCGCCAGCAGCTTGGAACGACAGGGGGCGGCTGGAAACACCATATATTTT.